This T cell receptor beta chain was captured in a study of identical twins. V shed 1 base, J shed 0 bases, and the junction held 5 bases outside the gene matches. The CDR3 spans 16 residues. Germline CDR1 DFQATT, CDR2 SNEGSKA (reference sequence). TCRdb re-analysed the 5' RACE reads in MiXCR, keeping a single row per CDR3 protein. The sample shows around 530,000 distinct CDR3 sequences, roughly 15% of them seen only once. The same sample was also studied in work on yellow fever vaccine responses in identical twins.

The receptor comes from a woman under 30 in good health. This rearrangement joins TRBV20-1 to TRBJ2-3; 9 nucleotides line up with TRBD2. The sample comprised CD4+ T cells sorted from blood. The CDR3 spells CSARGLAGDSTDTQYF. The CDR3 DNA reads as TGCAGTGCTAGAGGTTTAGCGGGGGATAGCACAGATACGCAGTATTTT.